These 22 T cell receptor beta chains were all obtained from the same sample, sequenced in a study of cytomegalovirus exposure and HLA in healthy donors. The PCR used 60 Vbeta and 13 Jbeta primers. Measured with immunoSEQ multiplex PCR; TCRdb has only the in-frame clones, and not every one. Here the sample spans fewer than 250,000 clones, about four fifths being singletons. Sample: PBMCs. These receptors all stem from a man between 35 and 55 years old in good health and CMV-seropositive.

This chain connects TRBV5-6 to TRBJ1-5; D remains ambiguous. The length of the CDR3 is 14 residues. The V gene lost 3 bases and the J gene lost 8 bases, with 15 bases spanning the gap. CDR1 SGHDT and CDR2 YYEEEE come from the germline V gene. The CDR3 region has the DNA TGTGCCAGCAGCTCCCGGGAGCGTGGTGAGCCCCAGCATTTT. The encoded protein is CASSSRERGEPQHF.

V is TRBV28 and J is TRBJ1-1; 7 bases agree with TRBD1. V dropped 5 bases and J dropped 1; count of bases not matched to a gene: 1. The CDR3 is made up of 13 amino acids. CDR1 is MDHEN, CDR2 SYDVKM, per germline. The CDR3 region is CASSRTGNTEAFF. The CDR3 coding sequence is TGTGCCAGCAGTCGGACAGGGAACACTGAAGCTTTCTTT. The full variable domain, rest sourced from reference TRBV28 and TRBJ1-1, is DVKVTQSSRYLVKRTGEKVFLECVQDMDHENMFWYRQDPGLGLRLIYFSYDVKMKEKGDIPEGYSVSREKKERFSLILESASTNQTSMYLCASSRTGNTEAFFGQGTRLTVV.

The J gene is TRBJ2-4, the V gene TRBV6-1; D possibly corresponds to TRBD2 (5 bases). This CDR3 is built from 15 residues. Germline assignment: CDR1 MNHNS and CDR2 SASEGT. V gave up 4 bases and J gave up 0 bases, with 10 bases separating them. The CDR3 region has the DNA TGTGCCAGCAGTGCCGGGAATTTAGCCAAAAACATTCAGTACTTC. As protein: CASSAGNLAKNIQYF.

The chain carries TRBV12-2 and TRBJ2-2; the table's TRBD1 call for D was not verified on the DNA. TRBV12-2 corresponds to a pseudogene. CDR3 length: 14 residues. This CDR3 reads CASRLRTDTGELFF. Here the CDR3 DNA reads TGTGCAAGTCGCTTAAGGACAGACACCGGGGAGCTGTTTTTT.

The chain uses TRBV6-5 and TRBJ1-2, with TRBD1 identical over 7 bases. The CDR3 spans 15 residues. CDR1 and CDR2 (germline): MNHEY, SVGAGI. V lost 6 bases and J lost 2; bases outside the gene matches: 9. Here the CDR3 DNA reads TGTGCCAGCAGAACCGTACAGGGGAGAAACTATGGCTACACCTTC. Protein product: CASRTVQGRNYGYTF.

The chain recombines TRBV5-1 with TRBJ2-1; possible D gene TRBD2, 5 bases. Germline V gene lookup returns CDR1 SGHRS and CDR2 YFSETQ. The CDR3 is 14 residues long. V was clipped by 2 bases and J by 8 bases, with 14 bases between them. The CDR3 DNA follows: TGCGCCAGCAGCTTAGTCCTAGCTTCCCATGAGCAGTTCTTC. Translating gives CASSLVLASHEQFF.

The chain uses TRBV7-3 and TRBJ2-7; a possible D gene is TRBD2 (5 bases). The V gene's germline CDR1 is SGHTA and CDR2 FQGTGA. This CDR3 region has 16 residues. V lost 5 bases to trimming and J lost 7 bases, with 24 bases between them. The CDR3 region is CASSEDPVGNRREQYF. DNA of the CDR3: TGTGCCAGCAGCGAGGACCCGGTCGGGAACCGACGGGAGCAGTACTTC.

CDR3 residues: CASSIGEGQPQHF. DNA of the CDR3: TGTGCCAGTAGTATAGGAGAGGGTCAGCCCCAGCATTTT. J is TRBJ1-5 and V is TRBV19, with no clear D. The CDR3 has 13 residues. Per the germline V gene, CDR1 is LNHDA and CDR2 is SQIVND (reference sequence). Trimming left V 1 base short and J 6 bases short, with 7 bases between.

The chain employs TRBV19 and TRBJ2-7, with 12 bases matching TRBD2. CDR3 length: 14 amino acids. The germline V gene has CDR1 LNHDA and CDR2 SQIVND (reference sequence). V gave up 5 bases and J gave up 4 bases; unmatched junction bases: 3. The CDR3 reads CASSAGTSGYEQYF. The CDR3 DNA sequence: TGTGCCAGTAGTGCCGGGACTAGCGGGTACGAGCAGTACTTC.

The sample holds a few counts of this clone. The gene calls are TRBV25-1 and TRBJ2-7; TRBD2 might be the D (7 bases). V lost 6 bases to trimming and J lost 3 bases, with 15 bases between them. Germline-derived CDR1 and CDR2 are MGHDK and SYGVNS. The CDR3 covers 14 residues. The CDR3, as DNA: TGTGCCAGCAGCGAAGGGGGGGGGCTCTACGAGCAGTACTTC. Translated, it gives CASSEGGGLYEQYF.

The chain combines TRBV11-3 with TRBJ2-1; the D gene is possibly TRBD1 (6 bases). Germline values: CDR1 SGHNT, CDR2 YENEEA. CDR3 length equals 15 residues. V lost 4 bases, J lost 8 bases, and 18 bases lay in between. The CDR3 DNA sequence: TGTGCCAGCAGCTCCGGACAGACGGGATCCCATGAGCAGTTCTTC. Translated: CASSSGQTGSHEQFF.

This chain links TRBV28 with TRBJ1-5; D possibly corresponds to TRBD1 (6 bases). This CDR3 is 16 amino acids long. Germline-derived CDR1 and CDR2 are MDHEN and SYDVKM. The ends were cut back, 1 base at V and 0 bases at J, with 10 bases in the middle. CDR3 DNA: TGTGCCAGCAGTTTATCTAGGGGGTATAGCAATCAGCCCCAGCATTTT. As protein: CASSLSRGYSNQPQHF. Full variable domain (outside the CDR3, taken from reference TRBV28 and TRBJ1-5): DVKVTQSSRYLVKRTGEKVFLECVQDMDHENMFWYRQDPGLGLRLIYFSYDVKMKEKGDIPEGYSVSREKKERFSLILESASTNQTSMYLCASSLSRGYSNQPQHFGDGTRLSIL.

The CDR3 region has the DNA TGTGCCAGTAGTAAGGGACTAGTCGTCGGGGAGCTGTTTTTT. This codes for CASSKGLVVGELFF. This chain connects TRBV19 to TRBJ2-2, with 8 bases lining up with TRBD2. The J segment lost 7 bases and the V segment lost 4 bases, leaving 5 bases of the junction unmatched. The germline V gene has CDR1 LNHDA and CDR2 SQIVND (reference sequence). This CDR3 is 14 amino acids long.

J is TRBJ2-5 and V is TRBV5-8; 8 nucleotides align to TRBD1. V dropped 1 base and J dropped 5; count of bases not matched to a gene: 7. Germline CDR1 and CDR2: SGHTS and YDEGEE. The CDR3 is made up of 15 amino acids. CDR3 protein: CASSLMDRDSETQYF. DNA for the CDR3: TGTGCCAGCAGCTTGATGGACAGGGATTCGGAGACCCAGTACTTC. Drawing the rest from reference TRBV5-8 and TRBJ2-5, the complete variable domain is EAGVTQSPTHLIKTRGQQATLRCSPISGHTSVYWYQQALGLGLQFLLWYDEGEERNRGNFPPRFSGRQFPNYSSELNVNALELEDSALYLCASSLMDRDSETQYFGPGTRLLVL.

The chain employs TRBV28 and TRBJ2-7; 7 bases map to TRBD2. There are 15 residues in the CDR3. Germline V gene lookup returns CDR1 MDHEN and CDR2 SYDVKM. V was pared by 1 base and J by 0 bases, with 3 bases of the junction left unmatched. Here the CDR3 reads CASSLLGGTSYEQYF. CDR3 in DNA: TGTGCCAGCAGTTTATTGGGAGGGACCTCCTACGAGCAGTACTTC.

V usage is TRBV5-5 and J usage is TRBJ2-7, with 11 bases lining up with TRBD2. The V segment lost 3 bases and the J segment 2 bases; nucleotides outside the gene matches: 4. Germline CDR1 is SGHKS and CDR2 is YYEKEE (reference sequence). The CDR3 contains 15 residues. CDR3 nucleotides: TGTGCCAGCAGCTGGGGACTAGCGGCCGCCTACGAGCAGTACTTC. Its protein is CASSWGLAAAYEQYF.

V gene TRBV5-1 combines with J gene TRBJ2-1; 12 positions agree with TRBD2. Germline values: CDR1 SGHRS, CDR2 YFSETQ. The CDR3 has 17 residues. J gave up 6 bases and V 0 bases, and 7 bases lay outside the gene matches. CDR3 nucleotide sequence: TGCGCCAGCAGCTTGGCAGAGGGACTAGCGGGCCGCAATGAGCAGTTCTTC. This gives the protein CASSLAEGLAGRNEQFF.

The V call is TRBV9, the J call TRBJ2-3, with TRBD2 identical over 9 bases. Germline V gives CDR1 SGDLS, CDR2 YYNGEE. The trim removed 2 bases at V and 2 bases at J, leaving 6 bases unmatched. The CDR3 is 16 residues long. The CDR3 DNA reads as TGTGCCAGCAGCGTGCTAGCGGGGTATTCCACAGATACGCAGTATTTT. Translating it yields CASSVLAGYSTDTQYF.

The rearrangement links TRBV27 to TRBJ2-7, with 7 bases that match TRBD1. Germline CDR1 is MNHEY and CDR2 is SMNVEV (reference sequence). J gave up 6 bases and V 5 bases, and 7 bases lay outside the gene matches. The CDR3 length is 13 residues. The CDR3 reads CASSPTGAIEQYF. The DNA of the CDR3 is TGTGCCAGCAGTCCCACAGGGGCGATCGAGCAGTACTTC.

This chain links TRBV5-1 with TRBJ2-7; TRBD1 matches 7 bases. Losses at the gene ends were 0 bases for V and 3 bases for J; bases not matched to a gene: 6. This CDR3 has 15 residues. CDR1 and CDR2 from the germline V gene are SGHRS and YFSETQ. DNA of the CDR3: TGCGCCAGCAGCTTGGGGGGGACAGCCTTCTACGAGCAGTACTTC. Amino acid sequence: CASSLGGTAFYEQYF.

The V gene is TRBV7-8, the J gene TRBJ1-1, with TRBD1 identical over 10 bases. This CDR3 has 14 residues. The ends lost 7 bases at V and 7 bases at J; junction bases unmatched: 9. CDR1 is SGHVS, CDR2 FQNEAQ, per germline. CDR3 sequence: CASKRDRGFGEAFF. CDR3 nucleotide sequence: TGTGCCAGCAAGCGGGACAGGGGCTTTGGTGAAGCTTTCTTT.

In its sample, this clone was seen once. This CDR3 reads CASSESRQDTEAFF. The CDR3 coding sequence is TGTGCCAGCAGTGAAAGTAGACAGGACACTGAAGCTTTCTTT. J is TRBJ1-1 and V is TRBV2, with a weak D call TRBD1 (6 bases). The V gene's germline CDR1 is SNHLY and CDR2 FYNNEI. There are 14 residues in the CDR3. Deletions cut 2 bases from V and 3 bases from J, with 10 bases between. The variable domain in full, completed from reference TRBV2 and TRBJ1-1, reads EPEVTQTPSHQVTQMGQEVILRCVPISNHLYFYWYRQILGQKVEFLVSFYNNEISEKSEIFDDQFSVERPDGSNFTLKIRSTKLEDSAMYFCASSESRQDTEAFFGQGTRLTVV.